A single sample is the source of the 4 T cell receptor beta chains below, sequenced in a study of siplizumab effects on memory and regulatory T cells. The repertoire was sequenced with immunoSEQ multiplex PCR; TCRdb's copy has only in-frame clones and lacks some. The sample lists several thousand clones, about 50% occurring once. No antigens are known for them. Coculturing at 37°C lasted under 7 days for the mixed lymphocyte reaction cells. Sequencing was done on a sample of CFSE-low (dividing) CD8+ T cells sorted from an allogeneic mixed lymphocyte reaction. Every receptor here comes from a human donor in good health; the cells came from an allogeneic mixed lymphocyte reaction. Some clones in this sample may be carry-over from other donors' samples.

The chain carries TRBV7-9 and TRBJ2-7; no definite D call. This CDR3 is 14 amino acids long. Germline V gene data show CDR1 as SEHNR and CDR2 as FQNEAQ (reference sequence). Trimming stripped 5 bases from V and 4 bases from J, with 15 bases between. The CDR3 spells CASSATYLPYEQYF. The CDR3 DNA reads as TGTGCCAGCAGCGCAACCTACCTTCCATACGAGCAGTACTTC. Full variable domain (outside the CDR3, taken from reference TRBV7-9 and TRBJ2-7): DTGVSQNPRHKITKRGQNVTFRCDPISEHNRLYWYRQTLGQGPEFLTYFQNEAQLEKSRLLSDRFSAERPKGSFSTLEIQRTEQGDSAMYLCASSATYLPYEQYFGPGTRLTVT.

The CDR3 loop reads CASRASGIDEQFF. DNA of the CDR3: TGTGCCAGCAGGGCTAGCGGGATTGATGAGCAGTTCTTC. This chain connects TRBV9 to TRBJ2-1; TRBD2 matches 9 bases. Germline V gives CDR1 SGDLS, CDR2 YYNGEE. The length of the CDR3 is 13 residues. J lost 8 bases, V lost 5 bases, and 5 bases had no gene match.

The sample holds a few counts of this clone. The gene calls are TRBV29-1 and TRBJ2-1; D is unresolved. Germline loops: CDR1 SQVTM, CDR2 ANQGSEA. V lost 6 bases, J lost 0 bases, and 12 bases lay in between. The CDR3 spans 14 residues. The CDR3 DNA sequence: TGCAGCGTGGAGACCACTTCCTCCTACAATGAGCAGTTCTTC. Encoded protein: CSVETTSSYNEQFF.

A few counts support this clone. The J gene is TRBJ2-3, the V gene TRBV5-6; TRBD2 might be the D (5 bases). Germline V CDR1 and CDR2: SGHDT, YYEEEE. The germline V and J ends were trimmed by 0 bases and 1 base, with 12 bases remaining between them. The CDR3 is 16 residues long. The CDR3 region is CASSLVFDGGTDTQYF. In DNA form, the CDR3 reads TGTGCCAGCAGCTTGGTGTTCGACGGGGGCACAGATACGCAGTATTTT.